Following are 2 T cell receptor beta chains from one sample sequenced in a study of cytomegalovirus exposure and HLA in healthy donors. The PCR used 60 Vbeta and 13 Jbeta primers. Measured with immunoSEQ multiplex PCR; TCRdb has only the in-frame clones, and not every one. The data hold roughly 140,000 clones, with approximately 77% observed a single time. The sample was PBMCs. These receptors were obtained from a man younger than 35 in good health and CMV-seronegative.

The chain has TRBV30 and TRBJ2-1; possibly TRBD1 for D (6 bases). V was cut by 2 bases and J by 7 bases, with 12 bases left in between. CDR3 length: 13 amino acids. The germline V gene has CDR1 GTSNPN and CDR2 SVGIG (reference sequence). The CDR3 loop reads CAWSRGSGNEQFF. In DNA, the CDR3 is TGTGCCTGGAGTAGGGGGTCGGGGAATGAGCAGTTCTTC.

This chain uses TRBV5-1 with TRBJ1-5; the D is unclear. Between the trimmed V and J ends, which lost 4 bases and 3 bases, there was a span of 17 bases. Germline CDR1 reads SGHRS; CDR2 reads YFSETQ. CDR3 length: 16 amino acids. CDR3 nucleotide sequence: TGCGCCAGCAGCGTGGACGGGAGGGATCTCAATCAGCCCCAGCATTTT. Translated: CASSVDGRDLNQPQHF.